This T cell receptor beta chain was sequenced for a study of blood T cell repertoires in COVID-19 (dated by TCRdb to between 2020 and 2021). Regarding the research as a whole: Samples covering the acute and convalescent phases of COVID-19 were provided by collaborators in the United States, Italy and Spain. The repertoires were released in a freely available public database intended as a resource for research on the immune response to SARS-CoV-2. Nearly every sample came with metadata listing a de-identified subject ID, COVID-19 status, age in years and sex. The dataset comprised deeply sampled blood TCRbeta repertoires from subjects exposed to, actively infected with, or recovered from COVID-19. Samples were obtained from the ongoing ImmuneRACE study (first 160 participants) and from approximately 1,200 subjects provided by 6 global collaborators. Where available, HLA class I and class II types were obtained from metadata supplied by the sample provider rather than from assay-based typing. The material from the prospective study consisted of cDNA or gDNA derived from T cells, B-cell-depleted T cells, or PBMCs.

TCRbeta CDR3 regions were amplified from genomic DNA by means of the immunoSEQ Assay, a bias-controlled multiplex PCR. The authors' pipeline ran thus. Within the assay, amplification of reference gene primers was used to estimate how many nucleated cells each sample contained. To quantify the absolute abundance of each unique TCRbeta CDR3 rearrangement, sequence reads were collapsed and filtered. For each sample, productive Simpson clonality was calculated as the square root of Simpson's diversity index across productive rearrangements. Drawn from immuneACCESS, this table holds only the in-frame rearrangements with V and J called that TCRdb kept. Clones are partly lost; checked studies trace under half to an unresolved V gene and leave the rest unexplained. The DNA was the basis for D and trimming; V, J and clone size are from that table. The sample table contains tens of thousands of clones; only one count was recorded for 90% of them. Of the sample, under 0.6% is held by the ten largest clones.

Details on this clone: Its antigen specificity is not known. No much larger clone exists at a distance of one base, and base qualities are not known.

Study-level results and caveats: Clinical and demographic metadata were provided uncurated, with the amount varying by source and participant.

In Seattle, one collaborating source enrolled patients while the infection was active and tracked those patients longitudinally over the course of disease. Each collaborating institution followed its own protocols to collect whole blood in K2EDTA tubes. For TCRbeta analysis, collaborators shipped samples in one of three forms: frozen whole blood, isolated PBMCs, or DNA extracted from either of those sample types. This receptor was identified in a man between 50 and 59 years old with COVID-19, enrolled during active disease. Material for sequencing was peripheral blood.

The DNA sequence follows: TGCGCCAGCAGCTTGGAGGGACTAGCTCACCCGGATGAGCAGTTCTTC. Its translation is CASSLEGLAHPDEQFF. The rearrangement joined TRBV5-1 to TRBJ2-1; TRBD2 agrees with 9 junctional bases. For CDR1 and CDR2, the germline V gene lists SGHRS and YFSETQ. From its cysteine to its phenylalanine, the CDR3 spans 16 amino acids. Of the read, only the CDR3 DNA is kept; its 48 bases are in frame from base 1. After removal of 0 bases from V and 8 bases from J, the junction retains 9 bases not matched to a gene.